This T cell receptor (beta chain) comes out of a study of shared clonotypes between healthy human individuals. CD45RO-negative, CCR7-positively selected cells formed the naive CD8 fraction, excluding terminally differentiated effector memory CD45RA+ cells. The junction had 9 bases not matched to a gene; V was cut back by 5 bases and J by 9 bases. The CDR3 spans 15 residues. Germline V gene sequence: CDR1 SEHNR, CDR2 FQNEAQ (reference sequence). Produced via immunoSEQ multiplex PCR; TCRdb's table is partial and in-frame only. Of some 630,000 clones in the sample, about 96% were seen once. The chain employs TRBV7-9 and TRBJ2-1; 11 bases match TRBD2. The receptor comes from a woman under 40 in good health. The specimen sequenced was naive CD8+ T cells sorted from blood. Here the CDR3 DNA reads TGTGCCAGCAGCCCTACTAGCGGGAGTATGGTTGAGCAGTTCTTC. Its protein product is CASSPTSGSMVEQFF.